This passage covers 14 T cell receptor beta chains from one sample sequenced in a study of somatic mutations in cytotoxic T cells in rheumatoid arthritis. Data came from immunoSEQ multiplex PCR; TCRdb stores just in-frame clones and leaves some out. The sample shows 15,000 to 20,000 clones, over 65% of them seen only once. Sequencing used CD8+ T cells sorted from blood. The receptors derive from a man aged 60 to 75 in good health.

The table lists this clone with a count of one. V is TRBV6-1 and J is TRBJ1-1; the D is unclear. The CDR3 is made up of 14 amino acids. Trimming removed 1 base from V and 1 base from J, with 7 bases in between. Looked up from germline, CDR1 is MNHNS and CDR2 is SASEGT. In nucleotides, the CDR3 is TGTGCCAGCAGTGAAGGAGATCAGAACACTGAAGCTTTCTTT. Protein sequence: CASSEGDQNTEAFF.

Here the CDR3 reads CASSQDGRGGQPQHF. The CDR3 region has the DNA TGCGCCAGCAGCCAAGATGGCAGGGGTGGGCAGCCCCAGCATTTT. This sequence joins TRBV4-1 and TRBJ1-5; D might be TRBD1 (6 bases). CDR1 is MGHRA, CDR2 YSYEKL, per germline. The CDR3 loop spans 15 amino acids. The V and J ends lost 0 bases and 7 bases respectively, with 13 bases between them.

This chain uses TRBV7-9 with TRBJ2-1, with 13 bases that match TRBD2. V lost 6 bases and J lost 1; bases outside the gene matches: 6. CDR1 and CDR2 from the germline V gene are SEHNR and FQNEAQ (reference sequence). The CDR3 length is 17 residues. CDR3 residues: CASRSGLAGRSYNEQFF. The CDR3 region has the DNA TGTGCCAGCAGATCGGGACTAGCGGGAAGGTCCTACAATGAGCAGTTCTTC.

CDR3 sequence: CASSSSSYNSPLHF. The CDR3 nucleotides read TGCGCCAGCAGCTCGAGCTCCTATAATTCACCCCTCCACTTT. The chain carries TRBV5-1 and TRBJ1-6; D is unresolved. In germline, CDR1 is SGHRS, CDR2 YFSETQ. The CDR3 extends over 14 amino acids. Between the trimmed V and J ends, which lost 3 bases and 0 bases, there was a span of 4 bases.

This clone was observed a few times. The chain has TRBV14 and TRBJ2-7, with 7 bases that match TRBD1. V lost 4 bases, J lost 0 bases, and 6 bases stayed unmatched. Germline V gives CDR1 SGHDN, CDR2 FVKESK. The CDR3 totals 15 residues. This chain's CDR3 is CASSPVDRLSYEQYF. In DNA, the CDR3 is TGTGCCAGCAGCCCCGTGGACAGGCTCTCCTACGAGCAGTACTTC.

The J gene is TRBJ2-5, the V gene TRBV6-5, with 8 positions matching TRBD2. Germline values: CDR1 MNHEY, CDR2 SVGAGI. After removal of 4 bases from V and 2 bases from J, the junction contained 6 bases not matched to a gene. The length of the CDR3 is 15 residues. CDR3 bases: TGTGCCAGCAGTTGGCTAGCGGGTTCGCAAGAGACCCAGTACTTC. Protein sequence: CASSWLAGSQETQYF.

This clone showed up just a few times. The chain links TRBV5-8 to TRBJ2-7; a weak D match, TRBD1 (5 bases). This CDR3 has 14 amino acids. Trimming pared 1 base from V and 6 bases from J, leaving 14 bases between. Germline assignment: CDR1 SGHTS and CDR2 YDEGEE. The CDR3 here is CASSLSTERSEQYF. CDR3 nucleotides: TGTGCCAGCAGCTTGTCGACAGAACGGTCCGAGCAGTACTTC.

This clone was observed a single time. The gene calls are TRBV18 and TRBJ1-3; perhaps TRBD1 as D (6 bases). CDR3 size: 19 residues. Germline V gene lookup returns CDR1 KGHSH and CDR2 LQKENI. Trimming cost V 4 bases and J 0 bases, with 22 bases left between them. The CDR3 sequence: CASSLRTDWRTLSGNTIYF. CDR3 DNA sequence: TGTGCCAGCTCACTAAGGACAGACTGGAGGACCCTCTCTGGAAACACCATATATTTT.

This chain uses TRBV19 with TRBJ1-5; tentative D call: TRBD1 (6 bases). Trimming removed 3 bases at V and 2 bases at J, with 17 bases between. The germline gives CDR1 LNHDA, CDR2 SQIVND (reference sequence). The CDR3 covers 17 residues. The CDR3 reads CASSISPGDIGNQPQHF. DNA of the CDR3: TGTGCCAGTAGTATTTCGCCAGGGGATATTGGCAATCAGCCCCAGCATTTT.

This clone is a singleton in its sample. The rearrangement uses TRBV7-9 and TRBJ2-5; maybe TRBD2 (6 bases). Germline CDR1 and CDR2: SEHNR and FQNEAQ (reference sequence). V lost 6 bases, J lost 4 bases, and 15 bases lay in between. This CDR3 has 14 amino acids. CDR3 region: CASSSNRELETQYF. CDR3 DNA sequence: TGTGCCAGCAGTTCGAACCGGGAGTTAGAGACCCAGTACTTC.

The chain links TRBV9 to TRBJ2-1, with 8 nucleotides matching TRBD1. Trimming at V came to 3 bases and at J to 3 bases, leaving 8 bases not matched to a gene. The germline V gene encodes CDR1 SGDLS and CDR2 YYNGEE. The CDR3 is 16 residues long. CDR3 loop: CASSAPQGGRYNEQFF. CDR3 DNA sequence: TGTGCCAGCAGCGCCCCACAGGGGGGTCGCTACAATGAGCAGTTCTTC.

V is TRBV5-4 and J is TRBJ2-7, with a possible D match to TRBD1 (5 bases). The germline V gene has CDR1 SGHNT and CDR2 YYREEE (reference sequence). Trimming removed 5 bases at V and 0 bases at J, with 15 bases between. This CDR3 region has 15 residues. The CDR3 is CASSYTTGVSYEQYF. CDR3 sequence (DNA): TGTGCCAGCAGTTACACCACAGGAGTCTCCTACGAGCAGTACTTC. The full variable domain, with the rest looked up from reference TRBV5-4 and TRBJ2-7, is ETGVTQSPTHLIKTRGQQVTLRCSSQSGHNTVSWYQQALGQGPQFIFQYYREEENGRGNFPPRFSGLQFPNYSSELNVNALELDDSALYLCASSYTTGVSYEQYFGPGTRLTVT.

The chain joins TRBV19 to TRBJ2-3, with no clear D. This CDR3 region has 15 residues. Trimming removed 6 bases from V and 0 bases from J, with 13 bases in between. Germline values: CDR1 LNHDA, CDR2 SQIVND (reference sequence). DNA of the CDR3: TGTGCCAGTAGCCCGCTAGGCTCTAGCACAGATACGCAGTATTTT. Protein sequence: CASSPLGSSTDTQYF.

This clone was observed a few times. V is TRBV11-1 and J is TRBJ2-2; no reliable D call. This CDR3 contains 14 residues. Germline CDR1 and CDR2: SGHAT and FQDESV (reference sequence). V was clipped by 0 bases and J by 3 bases, with 5 bases between them. CDR3 DNA: TGTGCCAGCAGCTTAGCGTCGGACACCGGGGAGCTGTTTTTT. This encodes CASSLASDTGELFF.